The 15 T cell receptor beta chains listed next were all sequenced from one sample in a study of blood T cells in healthy people across ages. The use of a sample-barcoded 5' primer and a J-beta primer mix characterized a second PCR of about 6 to 12 cycles. TCRdb fed the 5' RACE reads into MiXCR, producing one record per CDR3 protein. This sample has 1.5 million to 2 million distinct CDR3 sequences; 39% occur once, and the top ten carry roughly 24%. The sequencing sample was made of blood. These receptor sequences come from a human donor in good health.

There are a few counts of this clonotype. The V and J genes are TRBV7-3 and TRBJ2-7; 8 bases are shared with TRBD1. The J segment lost 5 bases and the V segment lost 5 bases, leaving 11 bases of the junction unmatched. CDR3 length: 15 amino acids. The germline gives CDR1 SGHTA, CDR2 FQGTGA. Here the CDR3 reads CASSPRTGFTHEQYF. The CDR3 DNA sequence: TGTGCCAGCAGCCCCCGGACAGGGTTTACCCACGAGCAGTACTTC.

This clonotype was seen a few times. The J gene is TRBJ1-2, the V gene TRBV29-1, with D possibly being TRBD1 (5 bases). V shed 6 bases and J shed 2 bases, with 13 bases lying between them. The CDR3 runs 13 residues. Germline lookup yields CDR1 SQVTM and CDR2 ANQGSEA. CDR3 DNA: TGCAGCGTCGTCTGGGGGGGAAACTATGGCTACACCTTC. It specifies CSVVWGGNYGYTF.

The chain combines TRBV12-3 or TRBV12-4 with TRBJ1-2; D unclear. The length of the CDR3 is 14 residues. Deletions cut 0 bases from V and 4 bases from J, with 9 bases between. CDR3 residues: CASSLAASAYGYTF. Written as DNA, the CDR3 is TGTGCCAGCAGTTTAGCGGCGTCGGCCTATGGCTACACCTTC.

The V and J genes are TRBV7-3 and TRBJ2-6; perhaps D is TRBD1 or TRBD2 (7 bases each). Germline loops: CDR1 SGHTA, CDR2 FQGTGA. Trimming pared 6 bases from V and 1 base from J, leaving 13 bases between. The CDR3 covers 16 residues. CDR3 coding DNA: TGTGCCAGCAGACCAGGGGGGGGATCTGGGGCCAACGTCCTGACTTTC. It is translated as CASRPGGGSGANVLTF.

At least ten counts were recorded for this clonotype. V and J are TRBV18 and TRBJ2-5, with no clear D. Germline lookup yields CDR1 KGHSH and CDR2 LQKENI. The V end lost 8 bases, the J end lost 1 base, and 11 bases lay between the germline ends. The CDR3 is 13 residues long. CDR3 sequence reads: CASSPSGQETQYF. DNA for the CDR3: TGTGCCAGCAGCCCCTCAGGCCAAGAGACCCAGTACTTC.

V usage is TRBV5-1 and J usage is TRBJ2-3; the D gene is possibly TRBD2 (5 bases). V lost 4 bases and J 6 bases, leaving 18 bases between the germline ends. Germline CDR1 and CDR2: SGHRS and YFSETQ. The CDR3 spans 15 residues. The CDR3 protein is CASSLGLRGMDTQYF. DNA of the CDR3: TGCGCCAGCAGCCTAGGGCTCAGAGGGATGGATACGCAGTATTTT.

In its sample, this clonotype was seen a few times. The chain has TRBV12-3 or TRBV12-4 and TRBJ2-7, with D uncertain. The CDR3 is 15 amino acids. V was trimmed by 2 bases and J by 0 bases, leaving 11 bases between them. The CDR3 region has the DNA TGTGCCAGCAGTTTATTCCCCCCCGGCTCCTACGAGCAGTACTTC. Its protein is CASSLFPPGSYEQYF.

The rearrangement joins TRBV7-2 to TRBJ2-3, with D hard to call. From germline, CDR1 is SGHTA and CDR2 FQGNSA. Trimming cost V 5 bases and J 1 base, with 10 bases left between them. CDR3 size: 14 residues. CDR3 loop: CASSPRPRTDTQYF. In DNA form, the CDR3 reads TGTGCCAGCAGCCCAAGGCCCCGCACAGATACGCAGTATTTT.

V usage is TRBV6-6 and J usage is TRBJ1-5, with no clear D. V lost 2 bases and J lost 4, with 9 bases in between. In germline, CDR1 is MNHNY, CDR2 SVGAGI (reference sequence). The CDR3 totals 14 residues. The CDR3 protein is CASSYMRGNQPQHF. The CDR3 nucleotides are TGTGCCAGCAGTTACATGAGAGGAAATCAGCCCCAGCATTTT.

V usage is TRBV7-9 and J usage is TRBJ2-2; D unclear. The CDR3 totals 16 residues. V lost 1 base to trimming and J lost 0 bases, with 9 bases between them. The V gene's germline CDR1 is SEHNR and CDR2 FQNEAQ (reference sequence). CDR3 amino acids: CASSLVTQPNTGELFF. In DNA, the CDR3 is TGTGCCAGCAGCTTAGTGACACAACCGAACACCGGGGAGCTGTTTTTT.

This rearrangement joins TRBV6-6 to TRBJ2-6; D perhaps matches TRBD1 (6 bases). V gave up 2 bases and J gave up 3 bases, with 14 bases separating them. Per the germline V gene, CDR1 is MNHNY and CDR2 is SVGAGI (reference sequence). The CDR3 consists of 17 residues. This chain's CDR3 is CASSYTPGARGANVLTF. The CDR3 DNA sequence: TGTGCCAGCAGTTACACTCCAGGGGCGCGTGGGGCCAACGTCCTGACTTTC.

This chain uses TRBV25-1 with TRBJ1-2; possible D gene TRBD1, 5 bases. V was trimmed by 0 bases and J by 7 bases, leaving 18 bases between them. The CDR3 is 16 amino acids. CDR1 is MGHDK, CDR2 SYGVNS, per germline. CDR3 loop: CASSEYVVGGDVGYTF. CDR3 nucleotides: TGTGCCAGCAGTGAATATGTTGTTGGGGGGGACGTTGGCTACACCTTC.

CDR3: CASSPTAGQLNEKLFF. As DNA, the CDR3 is TGTGCCAGCAGCCCCACCGCGGGACAGCTAAATGAAAAACTGTTTTTT. The J gene is TRBJ1-4, the V gene TRBV28, with TRBD1 matching 7 bases. Germline V gene data show CDR1 as MDHEN and CDR2 as SYDVKM. This CDR3 spans 16 amino acids. V shed 6 bases and J 5 bases; nucleotides not matched to a gene: 12.

In the case of this clonotype: One end of the junction fails to match germline, which may point to a read error. The gene calls are TRBV11-1 and TRBJ2-1; unclear D gene. The CDR3 has 16 residues. Germline-derived CDR1 and CDR2 are SGHAT and FQDESV (reference sequence). DNA of the CDR3: TGTGCCAGCAGCTTAACGTTCGCGGTCTCCTACAATGAGCAGGTCTTC. Protein sequence: CASSLTFAVSYNEQVF.

Turning to this clonotype: An end of the junction does not agree with germline; a read error may underlie this. The genes are TRBV7-9 and TRBJ2-1; a possible D gene is TRBD2 (5 bases). Germline loops: CDR1 SEHNR, CDR2 FQNEAQ (reference sequence). The length of the CDR3 is 12 residues. CDR3 sequence: CAGSPEEVEQFF. CDR3 nucleotide sequence: TGTGCCGGCAGCCCAGAGGAGGTTGAGCAGTTCTTC. The full variable domain, in which reference TRBV7-9 and TRBJ2-1 provide the parts outside the CDR3, is DTGVSQNPRHKITKRGQNVTFRCDPISEHNRLYWYRQTLGQGPEFLTYFQNEAQLEKSRLLSDRFSAERPKGSFSTLEIQRTEQGDSAMYLCAGSPEEVEQFFGPGTRLTVL.